These 16 T cell receptor beta chains originate from one sample sequenced in a study of blood T cells in healthy people across ages. It was with a sample-barcoded 5' primer and a J-beta primer mix that a second PCR of roughly 6 to 11 cycles was run. TCRdb analysed the 5' RACE reads with MiXCR anew, one entry per CDR3 protein. This table has hundreds of thousands of distinct CDR3 sequences, 45% to 50% appearing once. The specimen sequenced was blood. The receptor set was obtained from a woman aged 55-75 years in good health.

This clonotype was observed a handful of times. The chain recombines TRBV20-1 with TRBJ2-7; tentative D call: TRBD1 (5 bases). CDR1 is DFQATT, CDR2 SNEGSKA, per germline (reference sequence). The CDR3 has 14 amino acids. V lost 0 bases to trimming and J lost 9 bases, with 18 bases between them. CDR3 DNA: TGCAGTGCTAGAGAGGCAGGGAACCTACGAGTGCAGTACTTC. Translating gives CSAREAGNLRVQYF.

This clonotype was counted a few times. The chain combines TRBV2 with TRBJ1-2; a weak D match, TRBD1 (6 bases). In germline, CDR1 is SNHLY, CDR2 FYNNEI. This CDR3 has 14 residues. V was cut by 5 bases and J by 1 base, with 11 bases left in between. CDR3 coding DNA: TGTGCCAGCAGTACAGGACAGAGTAACTATGGCTACACCTTC. Protein sequence: CASSTGQSNYGYTF.

The chain links TRBV15 to TRBJ2-7; no clear D. The end of the DNA is better explained by TRBJ2-5, so the J call may be wrong. The CDR3 length is 14 residues. Germline CDR1 and CDR2: LNHNV and YYDKDF (reference sequence). CDR3 sequence: CATSRSTAGETQYF. In nucleotides, the CDR3 is TGTGCCACCAGCAGATCCACCGCCGGAGAGACCCAGTACTTC.

V is TRBV5-1 and J is TRBJ2-7; the D call may be TRBD1 or TRBD2 (5 bases each). Trimming pared 0 bases from V and 2 bases from J, leaving 15 bases between. Germline V gives CDR1 SGHRS, CDR2 YFSETQ. This CDR3 is built from 16 residues. The DNA of the CDR3 is TGCGCCAGCAGCTTGGCCGATTCAGGGACCCCCTACGAGCAGTACTTC. Protein product: CASSLADSGTPYEQYF.

The gene calls are TRBV7-9 and TRBJ2-1; D call uncertain. CDR3 length: 13 residues. Germline CDR1 reads SEHNR; CDR2 reads FQNEAQ (reference sequence). V gave up 4 bases and J gave up 6 bases, with 10 bases separating them. CDR3 DNA sequence: TGTGCCAGCAGCTCAACACCGTCCAATGAGCAGTTCTTC. This translates into CASSSTPSNEQFF.

This rearrangement joins TRBV27 to TRBJ2-1, with 16 bases lining up with TRBD2. Germline V gene data show CDR1 as MNHEY and CDR2 as SMNVEV (reference sequence). The CDR3 is 17 amino acids. With V trimmed by 5 bases and J by 9 bases, 10 bases remained unmatched. The CDR3 spells CASSTTGLAGGWGEQFF. The CDR3 DNA reads TGTGCCAGCAGTACTACGGGACTAGCGGGAGGGTGGGGTGAGCAGTTCTTC.

The chain combines TRBV14 with TRBJ1-4; no clear D. V lost 3 bases and J 8 bases, leaving 10 bases between the germline ends. This CDR3 has 13 residues. The V gene's germline CDR1 is SGHDN and CDR2 FVKESK. The CDR3 spells CASSQANEEKLFF. Here the CDR3 DNA reads TGTGCCAGCAGCCAGGCGAATGAAGAAAAACTGTTTTTT.

The gene calls are TRBV27 and TRBJ1-2; no reliable D call. V shed 6 bases and J shed 0 bases, with 14 bases lying between them. The CDR3 sequence is 15 residues long. CDR1 is MNHEY and CDR2 is SMNVEV in the germline V gene (reference sequence). CDR3 sequence reads: CASRERTEANYGYTF. The CDR3 region has the DNA TGTGCCAGCAGAGAACGGACGGAAGCTAACTATGGCTACACCTTC.

This clonotype was counted between two and nine times. This chain uses TRBV20-1 with TRBJ2-1; tentatively, D is TRBD2 (5 bases). The V end lost 6 bases, the J end lost 1 base, and 19 bases lay between the germline ends. CDR1 and CDR2 (germline): DFQATT, SNEGSKA (reference sequence). The CDR3 is made up of 16 amino acids. The CDR3 here is CSARTLAGGSYNEQFF. The CDR3 nucleotides are TGCAGTGCGAGGACCTTGGCGGGTGGTTCCTACAATGAGCAGTTCTTC.

This clonotype showed up just once. V is TRBV7-2 and J is TRBJ2-2, with D tentatively TRBD1 (6 bases). The CDR3 has 16 amino acids. V was clipped by 1 base and J by 0 bases, with 9 bases between them. Looked up from germline, CDR1 is SGHTA and CDR2 is FQGNSA. CDR3 DNA sequence: TGTGCCAGCAGCTTAGTAAGGACAGCGAACACCGGGGAGCTGTTTTTT. It translates to CASSLVRTANTGELFF.

The chain couples TRBV6-2 or TRBV6-3 to TRBJ2-6; 9 bases are a match to TRBD1. In germline, CDR1 is MNHEY, CDR2 SVGEGT. CDR3 size: 19 residues. V trimming: 8 bases; J trimming: 0 bases; junction bases outside the gene matches: 14. In nucleotides, the CDR3 is TGTGCCAGCGATGTGTCACCGGGACAGGGACTCTCTGGGGCCAACGTCCTGACTTTC. Its translation is CASDVSPGQGLSGANVLTF.

J is TRBJ1-1 and V is TRBV10-3; D is uncertain. The V end lost 5 bases, the J end lost 1 base, and 8 bases lay between the germline ends. The germline V gene has CDR1 ENHRY and CDR2 SYGVKD. CDR3 size: 13 residues. In nucleotides, the CDR3 is TGTGCCATCAGTCTCGGACGGAACACTGAAGCTTTCTTT. It yields the protein CAISLGRNTEAFF.

The chain is built from TRBV18 and TRBJ2-7, with 7 bases identical to TRBD1. V trimming: 2 bases; J trimming: 10 bases; junction bases outside the gene matches: 14. Germline V lookup: CDR1 KGHSH, CDR2 LQKENI. CDR3 size: 15 residues. CDR3 coding DNA: TGTGCCAGCTCACCAGGGACAGAGAAGAGAGCGGCCCAGTACTTC. Translating gives CASSPGTEKRAAQYF.

The genes are TRBV20-1 and TRBJ2-7; D remains unclear. The ends were cut back, 3 bases at V and 6 bases at J, with 18 bases in the middle. Germline CDR1 DFQATT, CDR2 SNEGSKA (reference sequence). The CDR3 is made up of 14 amino acids. The CDR3 DNA is TGCAGTGCTAGTCGTGCAGGCTACTCCCCCGAGCAGTACTTC. It codes for CSASRAGYSPEQYF.

As for this clonotype: Sequence at one end of the junction differs from germline and may be a read error. The V and J genes are TRBV7-6 and TRBJ2-5; D remains unclear. The CDR3 contains 13 residues. Germline-derived CDR1 and CDR2 are SGHVS and FNYEAQ. CDR3 amino acids: CASSLGLQETPYF. The CDR3 bases are TGTGCCAGCAGCTTAGGGCTACAAGAGACCCCGTACTTC.

A single count supports this clonotype. This chain uses TRBV20-1 with TRBJ2-1; D not certain. Trimming took 6 bases from V and 5 from J, leaving 17 bases between them. This CDR3 is 14 amino acids long. Germline CDR1 DFQATT, CDR2 SNEGSKA (reference sequence). The CDR3 sequence: CSAGPPIGNNEQFF. The CDR3 nucleotides read TGCAGTGCCGGCCCACCTATTGGGAACAATGAGCAGTTCTTC.